The 28 T cell receptor beta chains presented below share a single source sample, sequenced in a study of identical twins. Via MiXCR, TCRdb re-called the 5' RACE reads, giving one row per CDR3 protein. The top ten clones hold around 0.5% of a sample with 500,000 to 550,000 distinct CDR3 sequences, approximately 20% of them seen once. The same data also contributed to another study, on yellow fever vaccine responses in identical twins.

Sequencing was carried out using CD4+ T cells sorted from blood. These receptors were taken from a woman between 18 and 30 years old in good health.

Many counts were recorded for this clonotype. The J gene is TRBJ2-3, the V gene TRBV12-3 or TRBV12-4, with D uncertain. The CDR3 runs 15 residues. V was trimmed by 3 bases and J by 1 base, leaving 11 bases between them. The CDR3 DNA reads TGTGCCAGCAGTTTGTACGGCGGAGGCACAGATACGCAGTATTTT. It encodes CASSLYGGGTDTQYF.

The chain employs TRBV27 and TRBJ2-1; 9 bases match TRBD2. The V segment lost 5 bases and the J segment 5 bases; nucleotides outside the gene matches: 7. In germline, CDR1 is MNHEY, CDR2 SMNVEV (reference sequence). This CDR3 has 15 residues. In DNA form, the CDR3 reads TGTGCCAGCAGTCTTCTAGCGGGAATCCACAATGAGCAGTTCTTC. Encoded protein: CASSLLAGIHNEQFF.

This chain joins TRBV20-1 and TRBJ2-2; no firm D call. Germline V CDR1 and CDR2: DFQATT, SNEGSKA (reference sequence). Trimming left V 2 bases short and J 8 bases short, with 9 bases between. This CDR3 region has 12 residues. The CDR3 DNA is TGCAGTGCTAGACCTGAGATTGGGGAGCTGTTTTTT. This encodes CSARPEIGELFF.

The chain is built from TRBV15 and TRBJ2-5; TRBD1 agrees at 8 bases. Germline assignment: CDR1 LNHNV and CDR2 YYDKDF (reference sequence). J lost 14 bases, V lost 0 bases, and 5 bases had no gene match. The CDR3 has 12 amino acids. The CDR3 sequence: CATSREAGQVYF. CDR3 coding DNA: TGTGCCACCAGCAGAGAGGCGGGACAGGTATACTTC.

This clonotype has just a few counts. The rearrangement joins TRBV3-1 to TRBJ2-5, with D uncertain. V lost 1 base to trimming and J lost 1 base, with 10 bases between them. The CDR3 loop spans 15 amino acids. Per the germline V gene, CDR1 is LGHDT and CDR2 is YNNKEL (reference sequence). The DNA for the CDR3 is TGTGCCAGCAGCCAAGGGGCTGGTTCCCAAGAGACCCAGTACTTC. This sequence encodes CASSQGAGSQETQYF.

The chain recombines TRBV21-1 with TRBJ2-1; the DNA was not compared with TRBD2, the D call given in the table. TRBV21-1 is marked as a pseudogene. The length of the CDR3 is 18 residues. CDR3 in DNA: TGTGCCAGCAGCAAAAGGCCAGGACTAGCGGGGGACCTAATGGAGCAGTTCTTC. Translated, it gives CASSKRPGLAGDLMEQFF.

In its sample, this clonotype was seen a few times. The chain employs TRBV20-1 and TRBJ1-5; 8 bases match TRBD1. V was pared by 1 base and J by 2 bases, with 4 bases of the junction left unmatched. The CDR3 is 15 residues long. Per germline, CDR1 DFQATT and CDR2 SNEGSKA (reference sequence). As DNA, the CDR3 is TGCAGTGCTAGAGCATTGACAGGGGGCAATCAGCCCCAGCATTTT. Its translation: CSARALTGGNQPQHF.

DNA of the CDR3: TGTGCCAGCAGCAGGGCTAGCTTCGGGGAGCTGTTTTTT. It encodes CASSRASFGELFF. The chain couples TRBV7-7 to TRBJ2-2; a possible D gene is TRBD2 (5 bases). V lost 5 bases to trimming and J lost 7 bases, with 11 bases between them. CDR3 length equals 13 residues. Germline CDR1 reads SSHAT; CDR2 reads FNYEAQ (reference sequence).

The chain joins TRBV12-3 or TRBV12-4 to TRBJ1-4, with D unresolved. This CDR3 has 15 amino acids. Deletions cut 7 bases from V and 3 bases from J, with 15 bases between. DNA of the CDR3: TGTGCCAGCACCCTGGGGAGGAGTCCTAATGAAAAACTGTTTTTT. Translation: CASTLGRSPNEKLFF.

Only a few counts were recorded for this clonotype. This chain links TRBV24-1 with TRBJ2-1; either TRBD1 or TRBD2 may supply D (5 bases each). This CDR3 comprises 16 residues. V lost 4 bases to trimming and J lost 1 base, with 13 bases between them. CDR1 and CDR2 from the germline V gene are KGHDR and SFDVKD. The CDR3 loop reads CATSERTRGSYNEQFF. CDR3 DNA: TGTGCCACCAGTGAGCGAACGAGGGGTTCCTACAATGAGCAGTTCTTC.

This clonotype came up a few times. This chain links TRBV27 with TRBJ2-1; TRBD1 matches 7 bases. Germline CDR1 and CDR2: MNHEY and SMNVEV (reference sequence). The CDR3 runs 16 residues. The trim removed 5 bases at V and 0 bases at J, leaving 7 bases unmatched. CDR3 sequence (DNA): TGTGCCAGCAGTCTTCGAGGGACAGTCTCCTACAATGAGCAGTTCTTC. This encodes CASSLRGTVSYNEQFF.

This clonotype showed up just a few times. The V gene is TRBV20-1, the J gene TRBJ2-3; D possibly corresponds to TRBD1 (5 bases). V lost 0 bases and J 2 bases, leaving 9 bases between the germline ends. The CDR3 length is 14 residues. Germline values: CDR1 DFQATT, CDR2 SNEGSKA (reference sequence). The CDR3 reads CSAREGRITDTQYF. DNA of the CDR3: TGCAGTGCTAGAGAGGGGCGGATCACAGATACGCAGTATTTT.

V gene TRBV7-8 combines with J gene TRBJ2-7; either TRBD1 or TRBD2 may supply D (5 bases each). Germline V gene lookup returns CDR1 SGHVS and CDR2 FQNEAQ. The CDR3 is 14 amino acids. Trimming stripped 1 base from V and 3 bases from J, with 10 bases between. The CDR3 spells CASSLEGPDYEQYV. The CDR3 nucleotides are TGTGCCAGCAGCTTAGAGGGACCGGACTACGAGCAGTACGTC.

As to this clonotype: This may be a read error: a much more frequent sequence differs by one nucleotide. This chain joins TRBV11-2 and TRBJ2-3; D is undetermined. Germline CDR1 and CDR2: SGHAT and FQNNGV. The CDR3 covers 12 residues. Here the CDR3 reads CASSPTLDTRYF. CDR3 DNA: TGTGCCAGCAGTCCGACGTTAGATACGCGGTATTTT.

On this clonotype itself: The junction shows a germline mismatch at one end, possibly a read error. The chain couples TRBV27 to TRBJ2-1; D is possibly TRBD2 (5 bases). This CDR3 region has 17 residues. Germline CDR1 and CDR2: MNHEY and SMNVEV (reference sequence). The CDR3 here is CASSLSSSILSYNEQFF. In DNA, the CDR3 is TGTGCCAGCAGTCTATCCTCTAGCATTCTCTCCTACAATGAGCAGTTCTTC.

Only a few counts were recorded for this clonotype. The chain has TRBV20-1 and TRBJ2-3, with 11 bases aligning to TRBD2. CDR1 and CDR2 (germline): DFQATT, SNEGSKA (reference sequence). This CDR3 is built from 15 residues. The junction had 6 bases not matched to a gene; V was cut back by 3 bases and J by 4 bases. The chain's CDR3 is CSASTSGSLPDTQYF. The CDR3 nucleotides are TGCAGTGCTAGCACTAGCGGGAGCCTCCCAGATACGCAGTATTTT.

This clonotype was observed a single time. This chain joins TRBV5-2 and TRBJ1-5. TRBV5-2 is assigned pseudogene status. This CDR3 spans 13 amino acids. The chain's CDR3 is CAMGPGLNQPQHF. In nucleotides, the CDR3 is TGTGCCATGGGCCCTGGGCTCAATCAGCCCCAGCATTTT.

This clonotype showed up just a few times. The genes are TRBV7-3 and TRBJ2-5; D uncertain. Germline V gene sequence: CDR1 SGHTA, CDR2 FQGTGA. The CDR3 covers 15 residues. V lost 0 bases, J lost 5 bases, and 13 bases lay in between. The CDR3 DNA reads as TGTGCCAGCAGCTTAACGCACGATTCAGCGGAGACCCAGTACTTC. It encodes CASSLTHDSAETQYF.

The chain carries TRBV3-1 and TRBJ2-1; D call uncertain. CDR1 and CDR2 (germline): LGHDT, YNNKEL (reference sequence). V gave up 0 bases and J gave up 6 bases, with 12 bases separating them. The CDR3 sequence is 15 residues long. The CDR3 DNA reads as TGTGCCAGCAGCCAAGATTATACGGCGATCAATGAGCAGTTCTTC. It yields the protein CASSQDYTAINEQFF.

This clonotype turned up a few times. The chain combines TRBV5-1 with TRBJ2-5, with 8 bases matching TRBD2. V gave up 0 bases and J gave up 2 bases; unmatched junction bases: 9. The CDR3 contains 17 residues. Per germline, CDR1 SGHRS and CDR2 YFSETQ. The CDR3, as DNA: TGCGCCAGCAGCTTGGAACCCAGCGGGAGCGCACAAGAGACCCAGTACTTC. As protein: CASSLEPSGSAQETQYF.

This sequence joins TRBV6-1 and TRBJ2-7, with 7 positions matching TRBD2. Germline V gene data show CDR1 as MNHNS and CDR2 as SASEGT. CDR3 size: 13 residues. The V gene end was trimmed by 8 bases and the J gene end by 6 bases; junction bases not matched to a gene: 10. The CDR3 DNA reads as TGTGCCAGCGGTCCCCAGCGGGGCGGCGAGCAGTACTTC. Translating gives CASGPQRGGEQYF.

V and J are TRBV27 and TRBJ2-7; 7 nucleotides align to TRBD2. After removal of 1 base from V and 5 bases from J, the junction contained 11 bases not matched to a gene. The CDR3 runs to 16 residues. Per the germline V gene, CDR1 is MNHEY and CDR2 is SMNVEV (reference sequence). The CDR3 is CASSLWGGSGTHEQYF. The CDR3 coding sequence is TGTGCCAGCAGTTTATGGGGCGGGAGTGGGACCCACGAGCAGTACTTC.

This clonotype was recorded at least ten times. The chain has TRBV12-3 or TRBV12-4 and TRBJ1-6; D ambiguous. V lost 5 bases to trimming and J lost 7 bases, with 6 bases between them. The CDR3 extends over 12 amino acids. The CDR3 is CASSQNNSPLHF. As DNA, the CDR3 is TGTGCCAGCAGTCAAAACAATTCACCCCTCCACTTT.

V usage is TRBV5-1 and J usage is TRBJ2-1; D might be TRBD1 or TRBD2, each matching 5 bases. The CDR3 spans 14 residues. V lost 0 bases to trimming and J lost 7 bases, with 11 bases between them. From germline, CDR1 is SGHRS and CDR2 YFSETQ. This CDR3 is CASSLVGGVNEQFF. The CDR3 bases are TGCGCCAGCAGCTTGGTTGGGGGAGTGAATGAGCAGTTCTTC. Full variable domain (rest looked up from reference TRBV5-1 and TRBJ2-1): KAGVTQTPRYLIKTRGQQVTLSCSPISGHRSVSWYQQTPGQGLQFLFEYFSETQRNKGNFPGRFSGRQFSNSRSEMNVSTLELGDSALYLCASSLVGGVNEQFFGPGTRLTVL.

In this sample, this clonotype turned up a few times. The rearrangement links TRBV9 to TRBJ2-2, with TRBD2 as a possible D gene (5 bases). Germline lookup yields CDR1 SGDLS and CDR2 YYNGEE. V lost 0 bases, J lost 7 bases, and 22 bases lay in between. The CDR3 spans 18 residues. The CDR3 DNA reads as TGTGCCAGCAGCGTAGTCACTCCAAGGACTGGGCGCCGCGGGGAGCTGTTTTTT. Translated: CASSVVTPRTGRRGELFF.

This clonotype was detected only a few times. This chain links TRBV7-2 with TRBJ2-1, with 8 bases lining up with TRBD2. Germline V lookup: CDR1 SGHTA, CDR2 FQGNSA. J gave up 6 bases and V 5 bases, and 6 bases lay outside the gene matches. This CDR3 is 14 amino acids long. CDR3 loop: CASSKRTSSNEQFF. CDR3 DNA: TGTGCCAGCAGCAAACGGACTAGCAGCAATGAGCAGTTCTTC.

This clonotype was counted a single time. V is TRBV3-1 and J is TRBJ2-1; 8 positions match TRBD2. The CDR3 is 18 residues long. Germline V lookup: CDR1 LGHDT, CDR2 YNNKEL (reference sequence). Trimming took 11 bases from V and 2 from J; bases not matched to a gene: 20. The CDR3 reads CASSLAGGRGGPYNEQFF. The CDR3 bases are TGTGCCTCCAGCCTCGCGGGAGGACGGGGAGGGCCCTACAATGAGCAGTTCTTC.

V and J are TRBV12-3 or TRBV12-4 and TRBJ2-1; 9 bases fit TRBD2. The CDR3 has 15 residues. Germline trimming cut 6 bases from V and 9 bases from J; bases unmatched to any gene: 12. The CDR3 here is CASRLGAGGRGEQFF. The CDR3 bases are TGTGCCAGCAGACTGGGGGCGGGAGGGCGTGGTGAGCAGTTCTTC.